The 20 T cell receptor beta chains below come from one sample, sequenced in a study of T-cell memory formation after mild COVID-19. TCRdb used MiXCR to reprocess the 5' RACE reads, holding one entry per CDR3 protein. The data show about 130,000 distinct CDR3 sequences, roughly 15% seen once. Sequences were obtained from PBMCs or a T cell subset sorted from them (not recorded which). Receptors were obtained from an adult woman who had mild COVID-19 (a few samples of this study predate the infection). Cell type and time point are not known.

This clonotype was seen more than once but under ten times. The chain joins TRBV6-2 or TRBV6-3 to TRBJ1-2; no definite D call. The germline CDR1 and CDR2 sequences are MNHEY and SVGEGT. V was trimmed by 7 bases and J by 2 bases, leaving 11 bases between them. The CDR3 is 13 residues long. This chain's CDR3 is CASKGRSNYGYTF. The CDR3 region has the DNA TGTGCCAGCAAGGGCCGCAGCAACTATGGCTACACCTTC.

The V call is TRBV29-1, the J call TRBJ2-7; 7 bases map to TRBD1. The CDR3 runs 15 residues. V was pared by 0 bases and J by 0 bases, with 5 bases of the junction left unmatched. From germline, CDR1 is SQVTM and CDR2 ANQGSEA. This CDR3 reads CSVEEDRLNSYEQYF. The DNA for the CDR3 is TGCAGCGTTGAAGAGGACAGGTTGAACTCCTACGAGCAGTACTTC.

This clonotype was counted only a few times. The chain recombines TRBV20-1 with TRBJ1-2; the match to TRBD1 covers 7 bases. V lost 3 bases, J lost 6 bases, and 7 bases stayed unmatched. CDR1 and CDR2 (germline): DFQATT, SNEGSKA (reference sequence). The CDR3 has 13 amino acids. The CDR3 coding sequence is TGCAGTGCTAGCGCTGGGACAGCCCATGGCTACACCTTC. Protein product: CSASAGTAHGYTF.

CDR3 region: CASSPQGLAGGRSYEQYF. Written as DNA, the CDR3 is TGTGCCAGCTCACCCCAAGGACTAGCGGGAGGCCGCTCCTACGAGCAGTACTTC. The chain employs TRBV18 and TRBJ2-7, with 14 bases fitting TRBD2. Germline lookup yields CDR1 KGHSH and CDR2 LQKENI. This CDR3 is built from 18 residues. V shed 3 bases and J 0 bases; nucleotides not matched to a gene: 7.

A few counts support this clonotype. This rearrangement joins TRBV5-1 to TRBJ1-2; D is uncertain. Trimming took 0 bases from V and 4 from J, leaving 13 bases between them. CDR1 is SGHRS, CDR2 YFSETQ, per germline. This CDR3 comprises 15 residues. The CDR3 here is CASSLGQETAYGYTF. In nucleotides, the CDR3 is TGCGCCAGCAGCTTGGGCCAAGAAACGGCCTATGGCTACACCTTC.

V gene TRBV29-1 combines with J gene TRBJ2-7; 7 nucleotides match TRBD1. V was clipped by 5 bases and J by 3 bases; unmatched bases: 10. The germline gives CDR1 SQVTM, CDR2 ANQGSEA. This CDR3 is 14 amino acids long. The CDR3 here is CSVSTGTVGYEQYF. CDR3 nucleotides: TGCAGCGTTAGCACCGGGACAGTGGGCTACGAGCAGTACTTC.

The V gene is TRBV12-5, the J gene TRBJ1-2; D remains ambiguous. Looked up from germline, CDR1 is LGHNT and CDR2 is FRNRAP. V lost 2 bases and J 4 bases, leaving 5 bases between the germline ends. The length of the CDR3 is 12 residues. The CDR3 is CASGLPGYGYTF. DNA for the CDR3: TGTGCTAGTGGTTTGCCTGGCTATGGCTACACCTTC.

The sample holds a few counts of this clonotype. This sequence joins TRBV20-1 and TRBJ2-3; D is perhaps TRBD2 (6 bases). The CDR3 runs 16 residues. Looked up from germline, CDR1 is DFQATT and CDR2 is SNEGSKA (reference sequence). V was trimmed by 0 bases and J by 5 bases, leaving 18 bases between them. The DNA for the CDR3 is TGCAGTGCTAGAGATGGGAGGACCCTAGAATTAGATACGCAGTATTTT. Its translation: CSARDGRTLELDTQYF.

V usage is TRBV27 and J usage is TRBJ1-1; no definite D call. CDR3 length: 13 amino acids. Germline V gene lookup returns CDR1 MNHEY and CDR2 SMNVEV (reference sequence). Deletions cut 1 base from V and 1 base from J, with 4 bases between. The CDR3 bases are TGTGCCAGCAGTTTATGGGGGAACACTGAAGCTTTCTTT. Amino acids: CASSLWGNTEAFF.

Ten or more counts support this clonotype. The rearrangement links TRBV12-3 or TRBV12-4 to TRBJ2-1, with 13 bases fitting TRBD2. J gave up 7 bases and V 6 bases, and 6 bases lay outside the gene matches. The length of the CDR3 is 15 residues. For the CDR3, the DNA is TGTGCCAGCAGCCGACTAGCGGGAGGAAGAAATGAGCAGTTCTTC. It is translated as CASSRLAGGRNEQFF.

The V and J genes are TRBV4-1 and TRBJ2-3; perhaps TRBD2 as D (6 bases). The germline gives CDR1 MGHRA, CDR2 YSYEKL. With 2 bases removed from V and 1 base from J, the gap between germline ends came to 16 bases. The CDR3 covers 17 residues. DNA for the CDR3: TGCGCCAGCAGCCAACAAGGGGTGGGGGGACGCACAGATACGCAGTATTTT. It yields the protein CASSQQGVGGRTDTQYF.

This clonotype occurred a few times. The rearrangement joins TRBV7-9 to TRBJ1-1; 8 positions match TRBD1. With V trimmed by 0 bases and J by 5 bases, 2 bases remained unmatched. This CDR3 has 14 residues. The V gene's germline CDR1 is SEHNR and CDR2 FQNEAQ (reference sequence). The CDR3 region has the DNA TGTGCCAGCAGCTTAGCCTGGACAGGGACTGAAGCTTTCTTT. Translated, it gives CASSLAWTGTEAFF. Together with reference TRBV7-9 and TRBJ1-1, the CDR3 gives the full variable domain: DTGVSQNPRHKITKRGQNVTFRCDPISEHNRLYWYRQTLGQGPEFLTYFQNEAQLEKSRLLSDRFSAERPKGSFSTLEIQRTEQGDSAMYLCASSLAWTGTEAFFGQGTRLTVV.

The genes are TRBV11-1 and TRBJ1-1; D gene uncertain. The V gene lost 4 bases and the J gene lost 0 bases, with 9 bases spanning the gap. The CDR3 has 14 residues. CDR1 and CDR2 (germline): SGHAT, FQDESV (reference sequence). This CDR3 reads CASSSRSMNTEAFF. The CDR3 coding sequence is TGTGCCAGCAGCTCCAGGTCCATGAACACTGAAGCTTTCTTT. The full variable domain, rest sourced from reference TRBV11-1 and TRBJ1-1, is EAEVAQSPRYKITEKSQAVAFWCDPISGHATLYWYRQILGQGPELLVQFQDESVVDDSQLPKDRFSAERLKGVDSTLKIQPAELGDSAMYLCASSSRSMNTEAFFGQGTRLTVV.

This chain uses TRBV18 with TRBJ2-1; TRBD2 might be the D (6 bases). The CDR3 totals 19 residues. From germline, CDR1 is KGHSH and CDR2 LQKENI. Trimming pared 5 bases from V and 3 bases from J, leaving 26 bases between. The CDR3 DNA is TGTGCCAGCTCATCCCCTCCCCAGACTAGTTCGGGGAGCTACAATGAGCAGTTCTTC. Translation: CASSSPPQTSSGSYNEQFF.

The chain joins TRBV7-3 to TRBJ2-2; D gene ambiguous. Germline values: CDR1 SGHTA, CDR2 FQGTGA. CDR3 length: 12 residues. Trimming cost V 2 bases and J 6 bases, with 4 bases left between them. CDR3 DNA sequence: TGTGCCAGCAGCTTATCCCCCGGGGAGCTGTTTTTT. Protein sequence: CASSLSPGELFF.

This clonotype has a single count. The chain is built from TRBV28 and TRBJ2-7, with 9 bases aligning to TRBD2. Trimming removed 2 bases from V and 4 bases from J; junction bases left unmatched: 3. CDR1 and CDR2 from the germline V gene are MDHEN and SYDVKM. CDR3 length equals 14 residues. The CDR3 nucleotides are TGTGCCAGCAGTTTAGCGGGAGGGCTGTACGAGCAGTACTTC. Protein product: CASSLAGGLYEQYF.

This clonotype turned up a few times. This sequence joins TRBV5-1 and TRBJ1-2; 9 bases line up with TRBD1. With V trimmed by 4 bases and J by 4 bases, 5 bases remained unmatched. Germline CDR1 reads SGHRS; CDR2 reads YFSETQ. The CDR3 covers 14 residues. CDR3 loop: CASSPPGQGYGYTF. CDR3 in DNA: TGCGCCAGCAGCCCACCGGGACAGGGCTATGGCTACACCTTC.

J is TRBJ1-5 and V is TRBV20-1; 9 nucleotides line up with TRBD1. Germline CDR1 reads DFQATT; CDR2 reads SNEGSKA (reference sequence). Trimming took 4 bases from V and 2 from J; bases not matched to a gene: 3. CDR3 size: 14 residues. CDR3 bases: TGCAGTGCTAAGGACAGGGGCGGCAATCAGCCCCAGCATTTT. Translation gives CSAKDRGGNQPQHF.

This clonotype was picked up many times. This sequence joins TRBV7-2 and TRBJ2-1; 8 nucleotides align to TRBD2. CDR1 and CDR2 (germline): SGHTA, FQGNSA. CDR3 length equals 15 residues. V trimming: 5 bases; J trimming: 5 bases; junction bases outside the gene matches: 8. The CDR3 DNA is TGTGCCAGCAGCCCCGGACTAGCCCCTAACAATGAGCAGTTCTTC. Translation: CASSPGLAPNNEQFF. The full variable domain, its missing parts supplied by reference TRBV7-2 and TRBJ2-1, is GAGVSQSPSNKVTEKGKDVELRCDPISGHTALYWYRQSLGQGLEFLIYFQGNSAPDKSGLPSDRFSAERTGGSVSTLTIQRTQQEDSAVYLCASSPGLAPNNEQFFGPGTRLTVL.

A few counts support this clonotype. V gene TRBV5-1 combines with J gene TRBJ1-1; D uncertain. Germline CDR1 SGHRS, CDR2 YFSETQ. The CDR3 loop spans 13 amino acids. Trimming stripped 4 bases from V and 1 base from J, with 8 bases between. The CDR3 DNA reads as TGCGCCAGCAGCCCGGAGGGGAACACTGAAGCTTTCTTT. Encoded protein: CASSPEGNTEAFF.